This T cell receptor (beta chain) was found in a study of a mutant IDH1 vaccine in newly diagnosed glioma. Study-wide context: The therapy given earlier, which was standard therapy, consisted of radiotherapy, temozolomide, or both, and most of the patients received both.

CDR1 and CDR2 (germline): SGHRS, YFSETQ. V lost 0 bases and J 5 bases, leaving 8 bases between the germline ends. The CDR3 is 13 amino acids. The protocol was immunoSEQ multiplex PCR, while the TCRdb copy is restricted to in-frame clones and leaves out a portion. The sample holds around 100,000 clones, around 92% seen once. Study-level findings and limits: Vaccination induced immune responses in around 95% of patients.

The time point here: week 47, end of study. Every vaccine dose comprised 300 ug of mutant IDH1 20-mer peptide plus topical imiquimod. Turning to this clone: What it binds is unknown.

The origin of this receptor is a woman in her forties or fifties with glioma. The sequenced sample was PBMCs, obtained from a glioma patient whose treatment included an IDH1 peptide vaccine. This chain joins TRBV5-1 and TRBJ2-5; unclear D gene. The CDR3 coding sequence is TGCGCCAGCAGCTTGGAAGGTCGGGAGACCCAGTACTTC. Its protein product is CASSLEGRETQYF.